Below, one T cell receptor beta chain is given with its context. Its antigen is not identified. Trimming shortened V by 8 bases and J by 8 bases, and 16 bases separated the two germline ends. Germline V gene lookup returns CDR1 WSHSY and CDR2 SAAADI. This CDR3 is 13 amino acids long. This entry belongs to a study of identifying expanded T cells in peripheral blood. Profiled with immunoSEQ multiplex PCR; TCRdb holds only in-frame clones, not every one. The sample holds more than 70,000 clones; approximately 84% are singletons and the top ten take 5.6%. General observations from the study: Clone count variance between approximately two-week samples rose with total template count.

This TCR was sampled from a person aged 18 to 70 in good health. This rearrangement joins TRBV10-2 to TRBJ2-1, with no clear D. Sequencing was done on a sample of blood. The CDR3 region is CASLYGGGDEQFF. CDR3 nucleotide sequence: TGCGCCAGCCTCTACGGCGGTGGCGATGAGCAGTTCTTC.